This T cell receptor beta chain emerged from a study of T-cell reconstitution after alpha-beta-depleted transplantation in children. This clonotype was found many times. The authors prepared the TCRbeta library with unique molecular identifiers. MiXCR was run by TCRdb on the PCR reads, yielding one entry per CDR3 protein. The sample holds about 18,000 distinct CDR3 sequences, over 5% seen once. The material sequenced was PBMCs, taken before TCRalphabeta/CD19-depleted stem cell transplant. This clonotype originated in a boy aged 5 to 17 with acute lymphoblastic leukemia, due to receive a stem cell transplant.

CDR3 region: CASSSPALNTEAFF. CDR3 DNA: TGTGCCAGCAGCTCCCCGGCACTGAACACTGAAGCTTTCTTT. The J gene is TRBJ1-1, the V gene TRBV5-4; D is ambiguous. The germline V gene has CDR1 SGHNT and CDR2 YYREEE (reference sequence). The CDR3 has 14 residues. V lost 3 bases and J lost 0, with 9 bases in between.